These 21 T cell receptor beta chains came from one sample sequenced in a study of blood T cell repertoires in COVID-19. The protocol was immunoSEQ multiplex PCR, while the TCRdb copy is restricted to in-frame clones and leaves out a portion. This sample carries about 100,000 clones, around 81% of them seen once, and the ten largest clones take 13%. The source material was peripheral blood. These receptor sequences come from a man in his fifties or sixties with active or convalescent COVID-19.

The V gene is TRBV2, the J gene TRBJ1-1, with 8 bases matching TRBD1. After removal of 7 bases from V and 3 bases from J, the junction contained 10 bases not matched to a gene. This CDR3 has 15 amino acids. The germline gives CDR1 SNHLY, CDR2 FYNNEI. The CDR3 nucleotides are TGTGCCAGCACTATGGAGCAGGGGGCAGACACTGAAGCTTTCTTT. It yields the protein CASTMEQGADTEAFF.

The V and J genes are TRBV6-5 and TRBJ2-1; the match to TRBD2 covers 11 bases. V shed 10 bases, J shed 3 bases, and the junction held 5 bases outside the gene matches. Germline loops: CDR1 MNHEY, CDR2 SVGAGI. The CDR3 sequence is 14 residues long. The CDR3: CATRGLAVYNEQFF. The CDR3, as DNA: TGTGCCACCCGGGGACTAGCGGTCTACAATGAGCAGTTCTTC.

The chain links TRBV19 to TRBJ2-7; 13 bases match TRBD2. Germline CDR1 and CDR2: LNHDA and SQIVND (reference sequence). The CDR3 spans 15 residues. The ends lost 4 bases at V and 5 bases at J; junction bases unmatched: 5. This chain's CDR3 is CASSTGLAGEDEQYF. The DNA for the CDR3 is TGTGCCAGTAGTACCGGACTAGCGGGAGAGGACGAGCAGTACTTC.

V is TRBV5-6 and J is TRBJ2-7; weak D call: TRBD2 (5 bases). V lost 0 bases and J lost 6, with 10 bases in between. The CDR3 sequence is 13 residues long. CDR1 and CDR2 from the germline V gene are SGHDT and YYEEEE. The CDR3 loop reads CASSLAGISEQYF. The CDR3 DNA reads TGTGCCAGCAGCTTGGCCGGGATTTCCGAGCAGTACTTC.

The J gene is TRBJ1-4, the V gene TRBV7-9; 8 bases are a match to TRBD1. The CDR3 covers 21 residues. The V gene end was trimmed by 5 bases and the J gene end by 6 bases; junction bases not matched to a gene: 26. Looked up from germline, CDR1 is SEHNR and CDR2 is FQNEAQ (reference sequence). CDR3 DNA: TGTGCCAGCAGCACACCAGGTGGGTGGCGGGACAGGATCCCAGCAGATGAAAAACTGTTTTTT. Encoded protein: CASSTPGGWRDRIPADEKLFF.

V is TRBV27 and J is TRBJ1-2; the match to TRBD1 covers 9 bases. From germline, CDR1 is MNHEY and CDR2 SMNVEV (reference sequence). The CDR3 has 14 amino acids. V trimming: 3 bases; J trimming: 8 bases; junction bases outside the gene matches: 7. This CDR3 reads CASSFWDRAGGYTF. CDR3 coding DNA: TGTGCCAGCAGTTTTTGGGACAGGGCCGGGGGCTACACCTTC.

CDR3 coding DNA: TGTGCCAGCAGCTTCAGGTCCCACTCCTACGAGCAGTACTTC. Translation gives CASSFRSHSYEQYF. V usage is TRBV7-9 and J usage is TRBJ2-7; D unresolved. CDR3 length: 14 residues. Germline loops: CDR1 SEHNR, CDR2 FQNEAQ (reference sequence). The V end lost 3 bases, the J end lost 0 bases, and 9 bases lay between the germline ends.

V usage is TRBV19 and J usage is TRBJ1-2; possibly TRBD1 for D (6 bases). Germline V gene data show CDR1 as LNHDA and CDR2 as SQIVND (reference sequence). V lost 6 bases and J lost 6, with 17 bases in between. The CDR3 runs to 14 residues. Here the CDR3 DNA reads TGTGCCAGTAGGAACACAGGGTCCGGGGATGGCTACACCTTC. The encoded protein is CASRNTGSGDGYTF. The complete variable domain, with remaining parts taken from reference TRBV19 and TRBJ1-2, reads DGGITQSPKYLFRKEGQNVTLSCEQNLNHDAMYWYRQDPGQGLRLIYYSQIVNDFQKGDIAEGYSVSREKKESFPLTVTSAQKNPTAFYLCASRNTGSGDGYTFGSGTRLTVV.

This clone was seen a handful of times. The chain couples TRBV11-3 to TRBJ2-7; 10 bases line up with TRBD1. Germline V gene data show CDR1 as SGHNT and CDR2 as YENEEA. The CDR3 runs 15 residues. V dropped 6 bases and J dropped 3; count of bases not matched to a gene: 8. CDR3 region: CASRLGQGRGYEQYF. CDR3 DNA sequence: TGTGCCAGCAGGCTGGGACAGGGGCGCGGCTACGAGCAGTACTTC.

The gene calls are TRBV3-1 (or the pseudogene TRBV3-2) and TRBJ2-1; D uncertain. Germline CDR1 is LGHDT and CDR2 is YNNKEL (reference sequence). The CDR3 sequence is 13 residues long. V was clipped by 0 bases and J by 14 bases, with 14 bases between them. CDR3 nucleotides: TGTGCCAGCAGCCAAGATTTGGTCTCGACTGAGTTCTTC. Its translation: CASSQDLVSTEFF.

CDR3 sequence reads: CASSQDLGTGSHGYTF. The CDR3 nucleotides are TGTGCCAGCAGCCAAGATCTTGGGACAGGGAGCCATGGCTACACCTTC. The V and J genes are TRBV14 and TRBJ1-2; 9 positions agree with TRBD1. This CDR3 region has 16 residues. Germline values: CDR1 SGHDN, CDR2 FVKESK. Trimming removed 0 bases from V and 6 bases from J; junction bases left unmatched: 8.

In DNA, the CDR3 is TGTGCCAGCAGCGTAGCTCCAGGGGCAGGATCACCCCTCCACTTT. Protein product: CASSVAPGAGSPLHF. V gene TRBV9 combines with J gene TRBJ1-6; D is possibly TRBD1 (6 bases). The V gene's germline CDR1 is SGDLS and CDR2 YYNGEE. Trimming pared 0 bases from V and 10 bases from J, leaving 14 bases between. The CDR3 is made up of 15 amino acids.

The CDR3 here is CASRSPTGGAEQYF. Here the CDR3 DNA reads TGTGCCAGCAGATCTCCGACAGGGGGCGCCGAGCAGTACTTC. The chain carries TRBV5-5 and TRBJ2-7, with 10 bases lining up with TRBD1. V was pared by 5 bases and J by 6 bases, with 8 bases of the junction left unmatched. Germline CDR1 SGHKS, CDR2 YYEKEE (reference sequence). The CDR3 length is 14 residues.

The genes are TRBV21-1 and TRBJ2-7; the table's TRBD2 call for D was not verified on the DNA. TRBV21-1 is described as a pseudogene. This CDR3 spans 15 amino acids. CDR3 sequence reads: CASSKARGAPYEQYF. As DNA, the CDR3 is TGTGCCAGCAGCAAAGCGCGGGGGGCCCCCTACGAGCAGTACTTC.

The chain uses TRBV24-1 and TRBJ2-5; TRBD1 matches at 8 bases. The germline V gene encodes CDR1 KGHDR and CDR2 SFDVKD. V dropped 4 bases and J dropped 4; count of bases not matched to a gene: 10. This CDR3 comprises 16 residues. CDR3: CATSDRDRGAGETQYF. CDR3 sequence (DNA): TGTGCCACCAGTGACCGAGACAGGGGCGCGGGAGAGACCCAGTACTTC.

By its share, this clone is medium-sized. V is TRBV11-3 and J is TRBJ2-1; 11 bases match TRBD2. There are 16 residues in the CDR3. Germline V CDR1 and CDR2: SGHNT, YENEEA. V trimming: 5 bases; J trimming: 4 bases; junction bases outside the gene matches: 7. As DNA, the CDR3 is TGTGCCAGCAGCCCCCTACTAGCGGGAGCTTACAATGAGCAGTTCTTC. This gives the protein CASSPLLAGAYNEQFF.

The gene calls are TRBV4-2 and TRBJ1-5, with 10 positions matching TRBD1. The ends lost 2 bases at V and 6 bases at J; junction bases unmatched: 4. This CDR3 is 15 amino acids long. CDR1 is LGHNA and CDR2 is YNFKEQ in the germline V gene. The CDR3 loop reads CASSQTDRGLQPQHF. DNA for the CDR3: TGTGCCAGCAGCCAAACTGACAGGGGGCTTCAGCCCCAGCATTTT.

V gene TRBV3-1 (or the pseudogene TRBV3-2) combines with J gene TRBJ2-3; D remains ambiguous. Germline values: CDR1 LGHDT, CDR2 YNNKEL (reference sequence). The V gene lost 0 bases and the J gene lost 2 bases, with 6 bases spanning the gap. The CDR3 runs to 14 residues. CDR3: CASSQDVSTDTQYF. The CDR3 DNA is TGTGCCAGCAGCCAAGATGTCTCCACAGATACGCAGTATTTT.

V is TRBV24-1 and J is TRBJ2-7; D is undetermined. CDR1 and CDR2 from the germline V gene are KGHDR and SFDVKD. The CDR3 consists of 13 residues. The V end was cut by 3 bases, the J end by 2 bases, with 7 bases between. The CDR3 DNA sequence: TGTGCCACCAGTGATCCCTTTACCTACGAGCAGTACTTC. Its protein product is CATSDPFTYEQYF.

The chain combines TRBV24-1 with TRBJ2-1; 10 bases fit TRBD2. V trimming: 3 bases; J trimming: 4 bases; junction bases outside the gene matches: 11. CDR1 is KGHDR and CDR2 is SFDVKD in the germline V gene. The CDR3 sequence is 18 residues long. The CDR3, as DNA: TGTGCCACCAGTGATGAGTCTTCAGCGGGAGGGTCGTACAATGAGCAGTTCTTC. The encoded protein is CATSDESSAGGSYNEQFF.

The table lists this clone with a few counts. The chain couples TRBV5-4 to TRBJ1-1, with D uncertain. This CDR3 has 15 residues. In germline, CDR1 is SGHNT, CDR2 YYREEE (reference sequence). V lost 2 bases, J lost 1 base, and 12 bases lay in between. CDR3 DNA: TGTGCCAGCAGCTTTCGACTCGGTTCGAACACTGAAGCTTTCTTT. This translates into CASSFRLGSNTEAFF.